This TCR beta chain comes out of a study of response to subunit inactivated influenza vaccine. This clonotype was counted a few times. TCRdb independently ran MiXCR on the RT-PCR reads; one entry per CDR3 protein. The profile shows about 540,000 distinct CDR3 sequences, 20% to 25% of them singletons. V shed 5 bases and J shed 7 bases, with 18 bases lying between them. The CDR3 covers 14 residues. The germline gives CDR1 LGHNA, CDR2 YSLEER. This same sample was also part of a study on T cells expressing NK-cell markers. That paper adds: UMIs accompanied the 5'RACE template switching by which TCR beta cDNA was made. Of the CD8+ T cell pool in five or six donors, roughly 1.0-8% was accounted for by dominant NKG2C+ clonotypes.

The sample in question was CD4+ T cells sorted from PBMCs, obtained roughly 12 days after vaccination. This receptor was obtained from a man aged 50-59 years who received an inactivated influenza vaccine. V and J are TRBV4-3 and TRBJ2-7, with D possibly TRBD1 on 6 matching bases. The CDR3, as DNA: TGCGCCAGCAGCTCCCAAAGGGGGAGTTGGGAGCAGTACTTC. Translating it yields CASSSQRGSWEQYF.